The 22 T cell receptor beta chains in this list originate from one sample, sequenced in a study of spatial heterogeneity in lung cancer. TCRdb re-derived calls from the 5' RACE reads in MiXCR, one entry per CDR3 protein. The sample holds about 36,000 distinct CDR3 sequences, roughly 5% seen once. The time point: sample taken at primary tumor resection. Whole RNA from tumor, nontumor lung or frozen PBMC was sequenced unsorted. The sequenced sample was PBMCs, obtained at surgery. Source of these receptors: a female donor with early-stage non-small cell lung cancer.

This clonotype was counted many times. CDR3 sequence (DNA): TGTGCCATCATGAGGGAAGGTGTGCGGGGCTACACCTTC. Amino acids: CAIMREGVRGYTF. V usage is TRBV10-3 and J usage is TRBJ1-2; D uncertain. The ends were cut back, 7 bases at V and 8 bases at J, with 17 bases in the middle. The CDR3 extends over 13 amino acids. In germline, CDR1 is ENHRY, CDR2 SYGVKD.

There are a few counts of this clonotype. The chain joins TRBV20-1 to TRBJ2-1; D call uncertain. The CDR3 has 11 residues. V lost 0 bases and J 9 bases, leaving 6 bases between the germline ends. Looked up from germline, CDR1 is DFQATT and CDR2 is SNEGSKA (reference sequence). CDR3 region: CSARDPPEQFF. The CDR3, as DNA: TGCAGTGCTAGAGATCCCCCTGAGCAGTTCTTC.

At least ten counts were recorded for this clonotype. The chain links TRBV12-3 or TRBV12-4 to TRBJ2-1, with 8 bases that match TRBD2. Trimming removed 5 bases from V and 10 bases from J; junction bases left unmatched: 13. The CDR3 consists of 15 residues. The CDR3, as DNA: TGTGCCAGCAGTCCTGGGGCGGGAGGTCTCTGGGAGCAGTTCTTC. Amino acids: CASSPGAGGLWEQFF.

This clonotype was observed at least ten times. The V call is TRBV28, the J call TRBJ2-2; TRBD2 matches at 7 bases. The CDR3 is 14 residues long. Germline V gene data show CDR1 as MDHEN and CDR2 as SYDVKM. The V segment lost 2 bases and the J segment 6 bases; nucleotides outside the gene matches: 3. CDR3 bases: TGTGCCAGCAGTTTAGCGGGGGTATCCGGGGAGCTGTTTTTT. Translated: CASSLAGVSGELFF.

There are many counts of this clonotype. The V and J genes are TRBV2 and TRBJ2-3, with D perhaps matching TRBD2 (5 bases). CDR3 length: 14 amino acids. V was shortened by 6 bases and J by 9 bases, with 19 bases between the two germline ends. The germline V gene has CDR1 SNHLY and CDR2 FYNNEI. CDR3 nucleotide sequence: TGTGCCAGCAGCGAACTAGGGCTGTATGGCACGCAGTATTTT. Its translation: CASSELGLYGTQYF.

The chain is built from TRBV20-1 and TRBJ1-4; 11 bases line up with TRBD1. The V and J ends lost 3 bases and 12 bases, in that order; junction bases with no gene match: 9. The CDR3 loop spans 14 amino acids. Per germline, CDR1 DFQATT and CDR2 SNEGSKA (reference sequence). The CDR3 sequence is CSASPRDRGKQLFF. CDR3 sequence (DNA): TGCAGTGCTAGTCCCCGGGACAGGGGGAAGCAACTGTTTTTT.

This clonotype occurred many times. The chain couples TRBV29-1 to TRBJ1-1, with D possibly matching TRBD1 (6 bases). Germline CDR1 reads SQVTM; CDR2 reads ANQGSEA. This CDR3 comprises 14 residues. Trimming took 3 bases from V and 2 from J, leaving 13 bases between them. The CDR3 nucleotides read TGCAGCGTTGAGCGCGGACAGAGAAACACTGAAGCTTTCTTT. Protein product: CSVERGQRNTEAFF.

This clonotype has ten or more counts. The chain employs TRBV6-5 and TRBJ2-7; possible D gene TRBD1, 6 bases. V shed 2 bases and J shed 5 bases, with 10 bases lying between them. The CDR3 sequence is 13 residues long. Germline V gene sequence: CDR1 MNHEY, CDR2 SVGAGI. CDR3 in amino acids: CASSYVRGNEQYF. CDR3 bases: TGTGCCAGCAGTTACGTGAGGGGGAACGAGCAGTACTTC.

This clonotype has just a few counts. The CDR3 here is CASSLVSGGAINEQFF. CDR3 nucleotides: TGCGCCAGCAGCTTGGTAAGCGGGGGGGCCATCAATGAGCAGTTCTTC. The rearrangement links TRBV5-1 to TRBJ2-1; 10 nucleotides match TRBD2. Germline V gives CDR1 SGHRS, CDR2 YFSETQ. Unmatched junction bases numbered 6, after V lost 0 bases and J lost 6 bases. The CDR3 totals 16 residues.

This clonotype has a count of ten or more. The rearrangement joins TRBV6-5 to TRBJ1-3, with TRBD1 matching over 7 bases. Germline values: CDR1 MNHEY, CDR2 SVGAGI. J was trimmed by 13 bases and V by 5 bases; bases with no gene match: 14. The CDR3 sequence is 14 residues long. CDR3 DNA sequence: TGTGCCAGCAGTCTCCAGGGGGACGCGGCCCCAATATATTTT. Protein: CASSLQGDAAPIYF.

This clonotype was seen a few times. The chain links TRBV4-3 to TRBJ1-2; D gene unclear. Trimming pared 3 bases from V and 3 bases from J, leaving 17 bases between. Germline V gene sequence: CDR1 LGHNA, CDR2 YSLEER. This CDR3 has 16 residues. The CDR3 spells CASSQDRALVHYGYTF. The CDR3 nucleotides read TGCGCCAGCAGCCAGGACCGGGCCCTGGTGCACTATGGCTACACCTTC.

In its sample, this clonotype was seen many times. The chain has TRBV20-1 and TRBJ1-4, with unresolved D. Germline CDR1 DFQATT, CDR2 SNEGSKA (reference sequence). The CDR3 totals 15 residues. V shed 6 bases and J shed 7 bases, with 21 bases lying between them. CDR3 sequence (DNA): TGCAGTGCCGAACCGAATCGTGCCCTTAGTGAAAAACTGTTTTTT. Protein sequence: CSAEPNRALSEKLFF.

Many counts were recorded for this clonotype. J is TRBJ1-5 and V is TRBV12-3 or TRBV12-4, with TRBD1 identical over 7 bases. CDR3 length equals 17 residues. V was clipped by 1 base and J by 2 bases; unmatched bases: 8. The CDR3 region has the DNA TGTGCCAGCAGTTTAGATCACAGGGGCAGGGGCAATCAGCCCCAGCATTTT. This sequence encodes CASSLDHRGRGNQPQHF.

CDR3 coding DNA: TGTGCCAGCAGCGGAGAGAGTGATTCACCCCTCCACTTT. Encoded protein: CASSGESDSPLHF. The chain combines TRBV9 with TRBJ1-6; D is unresolved. Trimming removed 3 bases at V and 8 bases at J, with 9 bases between. The germline gives CDR1 SGDLS, CDR2 YYNGEE. This CDR3 contains 13 residues.

This clonotype showed up many times. The chain uses TRBV9 and TRBJ2-6; 9 bases match TRBD1. The CDR3 length is 17 residues. After removal of 4 bases from V and 0 bases from J, the junction contained 5 bases not matched to a gene. Germline assignment: CDR1 SGDLS and CDR2 YYNGEE. CDR3 sequence reads: CASSKGQGTSGANVLTF. The DNA for the CDR3 is TGTGCCAGCAGCAAGGGACAGGGCACCTCTGGGGCCAACGTCCTGACTTTC.

This clonotype was picked up many times. This chain uses TRBV7-6 with TRBJ2-7; maybe TRBD1 (6 bases). V was pared by 4 bases and J by 2 bases, with 12 bases between. The CDR3 spans 14 residues. CDR1 and CDR2 (germline): SGHVS, FNYEAQ. CDR3 amino acids: CASSYEQGTYEQYF. DNA for the CDR3: TGTGCCAGCAGCTATGAACAGGGTACCTACGAGCAGTACTTC. The whole variable domain, filled in from reference TRBV7-6 and TRBJ2-7, reads GAGVSQSPRYKVTKRGQDVALRCDPISGHVSLYWYRQALGQGPEFLTYFNYEAQQDKSGLPNDRFSAERPEGSISTLTIQRTEQRDSAMYRCASSYEQGTYEQYFGPGTRLTVT.

This clonotype was counted between two and nine times. V gene TRBV5-1 combines with J gene TRBJ2-1; D remains ambiguous. Germline V gives CDR1 SGHRS, CDR2 YFSETQ. Trimming stripped 7 bases from V and 6 bases from J, with 17 bases between. CDR3 size: 14 residues. The CDR3 reads CASGAEYMGNEQFF. CDR3 nucleotide sequence: TGCGCCAGCGGCGCGGAGTATATGGGCAATGAGCAGTTCTTC.

There are many counts of this clonotype. The rearrangement joins TRBV20-1 to TRBJ2-7; D is perhaps TRBD1 (5 bases). The CDR3 runs 15 residues. In germline, CDR1 is DFQATT, CDR2 SNEGSKA (reference sequence). The V end lost 0 bases, the J end lost 4 bases, and 16 bases lay between the germline ends. Here the CDR3 DNA reads TGCAGTGCTAGAGATCGACAGAGTAATGGATACGAGCAGTACTTC. Protein: CSARDRQSNGYEQYF.

This sequence joins TRBV3-1 and TRBJ1-1, with a possible D match to TRBD1 (6 bases). The V and J ends lost 0 bases and 6 bases respectively, with 14 bases between them. The germline V gene encodes CDR1 LGHDT and CDR2 YNNKEL (reference sequence). This CDR3 is built from 15 residues. The CDR3 is CASSQDPQGLAEAFF. The CDR3, as DNA: TGTGCCAGCAGCCAAGACCCACAGGGACTTGCTGAAGCTTTCTTT. Variable domain in full (rest from reference TRBV3-1 and TRBJ1-1): DTAVSQTPKYLVTQMGNDKSIKCEQNLGHDTMYWYKQDSKKFLKIMFSYNNKELIINETVPNRFSPKSPDKAHLNLHINSLELGDSAVYFCASSQDPQGLAEAFFGQGTRLTVV.

The table lists this clonotype with a few counts. The chain carries TRBV20-1 and TRBJ1-4, with TRBD1 as a possible D gene (5 bases). CDR1 is DFQATT and CDR2 is SNEGSKA in the germline V gene (reference sequence). Trimming stripped 3 bases from V and 8 bases from J, with 19 bases between. The CDR3 loop spans 15 amino acids. CDR3 residues: CSASGRRGLSEKLFF. In DNA, the CDR3 is TGCAGTGCTAGTGGGAGGAGGGGATTAAGCGAAAAACTGTTTTTT.

This clonotype was seen ten or more times. The rearrangement joins TRBV5-1 to TRBJ2-7; D unresolved. The ends were cut back, 0 bases at V and 2 bases at J, with 15 bases in the middle. Germline loops: CDR1 SGHRS, CDR2 YFSETQ. The CDR3 runs 16 residues. The DNA of the CDR3 is TGCGCCAGCAGCTTGGCGGCATCTTCTGATCCCTACGAGCAGTACTTC. Translating it yields CASSLAASSDPYEQYF.

This clonotype was detected many times. CDR3 sequence reads: CASGTLDTQYF. In DNA form, the CDR3 reads TGTGCCAGCGGGACGCTAGATACGCAGTATTTT. J is TRBJ2-3 and V is TRBV28; the D call may be TRBD1 or TRBD2 (5 bases each). The V end was cut by 8 bases, the J end by 5 bases, with 8 bases between. Germline V CDR1 and CDR2: MDHEN, SYDVKM. The CDR3 runs 11 residues.